The T cell receptor beta chain under discussion was sequenced for a study of vaccination effects on CD4 cells after COVID-19. Study-wide background: The participants, recipients of two vaccine doses, got either BNT162b2 or mRNA-1273. Findings and limits, study-wide: Convalescent patients were scarce, and early post-infection timepoints were absent.

This clone came up a few times. What it binds is not known. Antigen-specific CD4+ T cell clonotypes were called by their expansion after viral peptide-pool culture in ViraFEST. Culture proceeded for approximately 9 days, and CD4+ T cells were then isolated. Vaccine recipients had no previous SARS-CoV-2 infection; their nucleocapsid antibodies were negative. After about 2 million PBMC were placed in each well, they were cultured with roughly 10 IU/ml IL-2 and about 10 ug/ml peptides. At days 3 and 7, half of the medium was exchanged for IL-2 medium. The CDR3 has 19 amino acids. V lost 5 bases to trimming and J lost 4 bases; unmatched junction nucleotides: 13. Germline assignment: CDR1 MNHEY and CDR2 SMNVEV (reference sequence). The repertoire was sequenced with immunoSEQ multiplex PCR; TCRdb's copy has only in-frame clones and lacks some. The table shows roughly 41,000 clones, with more than 60% occurring only once.

This chain uses TRBV27 with TRBJ1-6; 11 bases align to TRBD1. This TCR derives from a human donor who received a COVID-19 vaccine. This specimen consisted of CD4+ T cells from PBMCs cultured with HCoV-OC43 spike peptides, obtained before COVID-19 vaccination. Subset: HCoV-OC43 spike overlapping peptide pool stimulation. The CDR3 reads CASSQWTGGFMGYNSPLHF. CDR3 DNA: TGTGCCAGCAGTCAGTGGACAGGGGGCTTTATGGGTTATAATTCACCCCTCCACTTT.